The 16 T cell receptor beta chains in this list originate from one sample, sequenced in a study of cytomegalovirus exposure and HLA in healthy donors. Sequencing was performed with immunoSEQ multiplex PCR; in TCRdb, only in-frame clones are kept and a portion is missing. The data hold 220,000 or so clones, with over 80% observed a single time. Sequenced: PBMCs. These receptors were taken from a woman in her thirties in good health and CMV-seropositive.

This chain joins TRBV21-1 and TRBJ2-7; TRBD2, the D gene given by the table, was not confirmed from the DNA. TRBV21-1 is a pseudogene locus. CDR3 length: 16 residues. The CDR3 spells CAIPHPRDSSSYEQYF. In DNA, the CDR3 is TGTGCCATTCCACACCCTCGGGACTCGAGCTCCTACGAGCAGTACTTC.

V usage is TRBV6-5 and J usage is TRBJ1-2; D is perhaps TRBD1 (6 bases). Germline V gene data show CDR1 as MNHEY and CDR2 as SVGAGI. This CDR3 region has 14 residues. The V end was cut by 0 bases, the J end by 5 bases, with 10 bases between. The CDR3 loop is CASSYSRGFYGYTF. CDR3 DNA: TGTGCCAGCAGTTACTCGAGGGGGTTTTATGGCTACACCTTC.

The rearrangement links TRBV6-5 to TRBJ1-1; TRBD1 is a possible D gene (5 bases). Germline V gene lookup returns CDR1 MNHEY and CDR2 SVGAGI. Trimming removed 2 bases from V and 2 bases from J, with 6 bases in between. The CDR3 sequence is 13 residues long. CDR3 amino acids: CASSYRDNTEAFF. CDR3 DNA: TGTGCCAGCAGTTACCGGGACAACACTGAAGCTTTCTTT.

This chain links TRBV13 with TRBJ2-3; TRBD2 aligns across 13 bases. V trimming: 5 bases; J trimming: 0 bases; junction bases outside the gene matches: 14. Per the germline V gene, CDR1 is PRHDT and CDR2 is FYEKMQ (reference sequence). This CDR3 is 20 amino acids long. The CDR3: CASSRKGILAGGSSTDTQYF. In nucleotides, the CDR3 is TGTGCCAGCAGCCGCAAAGGGATACTAGCGGGAGGGAGTAGCACAGATACGCAGTATTTT.

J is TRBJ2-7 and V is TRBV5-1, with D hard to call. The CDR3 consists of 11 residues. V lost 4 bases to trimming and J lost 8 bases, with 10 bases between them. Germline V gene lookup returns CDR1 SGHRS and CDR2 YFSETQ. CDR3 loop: CASSAGQKQYF. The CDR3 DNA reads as TGCGCCAGCAGCGCAGGCCAGAAGCAGTACTTC.

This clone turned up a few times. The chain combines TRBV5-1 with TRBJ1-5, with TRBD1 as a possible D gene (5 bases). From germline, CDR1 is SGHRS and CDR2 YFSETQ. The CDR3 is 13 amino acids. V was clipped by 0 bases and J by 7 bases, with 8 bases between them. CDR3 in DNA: TGCGCCAGCAGCTTGGCGGGGGGACAGCCCCAGCATTTT. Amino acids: CASSLAGGQPQHF.

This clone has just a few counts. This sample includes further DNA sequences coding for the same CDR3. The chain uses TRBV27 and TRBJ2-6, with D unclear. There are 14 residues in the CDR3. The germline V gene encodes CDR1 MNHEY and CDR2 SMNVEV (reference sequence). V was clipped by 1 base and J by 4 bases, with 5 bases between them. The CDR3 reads CASSLYGGANVLTF. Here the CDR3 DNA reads TGTGCCAGCAGTTTATACGGGGGGGCCAACGTCCTGACTTTC.

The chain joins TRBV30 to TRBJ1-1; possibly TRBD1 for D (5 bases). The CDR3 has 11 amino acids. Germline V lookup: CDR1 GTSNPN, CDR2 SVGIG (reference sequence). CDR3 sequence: CSLGGGTEAFF. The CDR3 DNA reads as TGTTCTCTCGGGGGGGGTACTGAAGCTTTCTTT.

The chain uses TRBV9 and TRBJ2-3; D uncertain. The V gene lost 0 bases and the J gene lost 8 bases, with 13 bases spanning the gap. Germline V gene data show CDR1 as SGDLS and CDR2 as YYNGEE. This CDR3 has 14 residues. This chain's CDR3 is CASSVGWRSGTQYF. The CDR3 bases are TGTGCCAGCAGCGTAGGATGGCGGAGTGGTACGCAGTATTTT.

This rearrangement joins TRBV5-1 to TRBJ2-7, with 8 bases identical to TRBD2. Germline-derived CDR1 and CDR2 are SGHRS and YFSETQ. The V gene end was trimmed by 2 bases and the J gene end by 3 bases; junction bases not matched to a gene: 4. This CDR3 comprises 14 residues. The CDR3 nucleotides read TGCGCCAGCAGCTTCACTAGCGGAGTCTACGAGCAGTACTTC. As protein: CASSFTSGVYEQYF.

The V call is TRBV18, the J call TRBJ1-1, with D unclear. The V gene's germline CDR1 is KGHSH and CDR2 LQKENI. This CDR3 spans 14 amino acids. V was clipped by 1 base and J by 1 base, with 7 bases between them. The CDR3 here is CASSPRGANTEAFF. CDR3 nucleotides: TGTGCCAGCTCACCACGGGGAGCGAACACTGAAGCTTTCTTT.

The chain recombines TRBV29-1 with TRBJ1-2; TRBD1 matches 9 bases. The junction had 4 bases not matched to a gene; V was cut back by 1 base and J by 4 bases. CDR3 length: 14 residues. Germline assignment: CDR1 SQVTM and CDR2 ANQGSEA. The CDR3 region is CSVEAPDRGYGYTF. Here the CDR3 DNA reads TGCAGCGTTGAAGCCCCGGACAGGGGCTATGGCTACACCTTC.

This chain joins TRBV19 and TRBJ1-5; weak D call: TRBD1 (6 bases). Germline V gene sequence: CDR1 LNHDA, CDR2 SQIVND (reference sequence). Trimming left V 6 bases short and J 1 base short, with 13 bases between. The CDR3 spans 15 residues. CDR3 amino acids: CASSEQGRSNQPQHF. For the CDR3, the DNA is TGTGCCAGTAGCGAACAGGGTAGGAGCAATCAGCCCCAGCATTTT.

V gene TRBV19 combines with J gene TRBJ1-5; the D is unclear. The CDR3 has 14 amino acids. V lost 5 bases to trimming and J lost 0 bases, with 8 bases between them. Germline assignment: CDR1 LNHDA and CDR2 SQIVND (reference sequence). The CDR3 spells CASSPSYSNQPQHF. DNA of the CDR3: TGTGCCAGTAGTCCGAGTTATAGCAATCAGCCCCAGCATTTT.

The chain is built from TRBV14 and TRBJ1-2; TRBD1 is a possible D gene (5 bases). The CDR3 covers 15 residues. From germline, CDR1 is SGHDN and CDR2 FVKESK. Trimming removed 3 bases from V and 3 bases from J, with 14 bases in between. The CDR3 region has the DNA TGTGCCAGCAGCCACTTGAGGGGCGCGGACTATGGCTACACCTTC. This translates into CASSHLRGADYGYTF.

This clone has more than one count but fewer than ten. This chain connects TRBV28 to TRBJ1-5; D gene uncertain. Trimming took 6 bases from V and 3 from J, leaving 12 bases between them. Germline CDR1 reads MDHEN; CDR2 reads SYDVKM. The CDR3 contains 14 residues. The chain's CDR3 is CASSSLAINQPQHF. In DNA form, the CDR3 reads TGTGCCAGCAGCTCCCTGGCGATCAATCAGCCCCAGCATTTT.